What follows describes a single T cell receptor (beta chain). Its antigen remains unidentified. Generated by immunoSEQ multiplex PCR, the TCRdb table keeps only in-frame clones and is missing some. In the table there are some 130,000 clones, more than 85% of which are singletons. Germline V gene data show CDR1 as SNHLY and CDR2 as FYNNEI. V was shortened by 5 bases and J by 5 bases, with 7 bases between the two germline ends. The CDR3 loop spans 12 amino acids. This record comes from a study of T cell responses to AZD1222 COVID-19 vaccine. Study-wide results and caveats: Seropositive AZD1222 recipients at baseline numbered only six or seven. Variant regions that are unmutated are reportedly the target of nearly half of spike-specific TCRs. Clonal diversity was possibly underestimated; the donors were predominantly white British and more often female. Rises in breadth and depth of Spike-specific TCRs came after two AZD1222 doses.

The starting material was peripheral blood, obtained 28 days after the second AZD1222 dose. The genes are TRBV2 and TRBJ1-5; D gene unclear. The receptor was isolated from an adult who received the AZD1222 COVID-19 vaccine. DNA for the CDR3: TGTGCCAGCAGTATGGTGGATCAGCCCCAGCATTTT. It encodes CASSMVDQPQHF.